This T cell receptor beta chain was documented in a study of T cell responses to AZD1222 COVID-19 vaccine. The study's findings and limits: Baseline antibody screening turned up just a handful of seropositive AZD1222 recipients.

CDR3 length: 13 residues. Trimming stripped 4 bases from V and 1 base from J, with 7 bases between. On this clone itself: The antigen remains undetermined.

Method: immunoSEQ multiplex PCR; TCRdb's copy keeps in-frame clones and lacks some. The sample shows 100,000 to 150,000 clones, approximately 85% of them seen only once. The TCR originated in an adult in good health. The chain carries TRBV12-3 or TRBV12-4 and TRBJ1-1; D remains ambiguous. Sample: peripheral blood, taken on day 0 of AZD1222 vaccination. The CDR3 loop is CASSSIANTEAFF. In nucleotides, the CDR3 is TGTGCCAGCAGTTCAATAGCGAACACTGAAGCTTTCTTT.